This TCR beta chain was captured in a study of T cell responses to AZD1222 COVID-19 vaccine. Measured with immunoSEQ multiplex PCR; TCRdb has only the in-frame clones, and not every one. In the table there are roughly 92,000 clones, 85% to 90% of which are singletons. The CDR3 length is 13 residues. Germline CDR1 is LNHDA and CDR2 is SQIVND (reference sequence). The trim removed 3 bases at V and 7 bases at J, leaving 4 bases unmatched. Sequenced material: peripheral blood, taken on day 0 of AZD1222 vaccination. The J gene is TRBJ1-2, the V gene TRBV19, with TRBD1 matching over 8 bases. The clonotype was recovered from an adult in good health. The CDR3 region has the DNA TGTGCCAGTAGTATGGGGACAGGCCCTGGCTACACCTTC. Protein: CASSMGTGPGYTF. The entire variable domain, with the rest obtained from reference TRBV19 and TRBJ1-2, is as follows: DGGITQSPKYLFRKEGQNVTLSCEQNLNHDAMYWYRQDPGQGLRLIYYSQIVNDFQKGDIAEGYSVSREKKESFPLTVTSAQKNPTAFYLCASSMGTGPGYTFGSGTRLTVV.